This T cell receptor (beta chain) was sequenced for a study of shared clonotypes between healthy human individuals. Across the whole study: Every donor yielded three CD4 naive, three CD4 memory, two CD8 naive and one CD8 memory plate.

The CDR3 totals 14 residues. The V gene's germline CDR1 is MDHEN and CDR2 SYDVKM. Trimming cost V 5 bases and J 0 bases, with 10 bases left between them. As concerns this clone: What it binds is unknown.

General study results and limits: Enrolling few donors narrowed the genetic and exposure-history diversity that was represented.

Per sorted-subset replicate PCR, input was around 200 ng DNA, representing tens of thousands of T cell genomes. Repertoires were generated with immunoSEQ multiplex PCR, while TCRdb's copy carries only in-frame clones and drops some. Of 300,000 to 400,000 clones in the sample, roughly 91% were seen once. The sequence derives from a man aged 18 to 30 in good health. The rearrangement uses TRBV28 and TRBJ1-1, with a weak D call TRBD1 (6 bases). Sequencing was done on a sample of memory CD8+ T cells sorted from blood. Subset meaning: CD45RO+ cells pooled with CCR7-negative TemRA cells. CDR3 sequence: CASSLQGLNTEAFF. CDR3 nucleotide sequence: TGTGCCAGCAGTCTACAGGGTTTGAACACTGAAGCTTTCTTT.